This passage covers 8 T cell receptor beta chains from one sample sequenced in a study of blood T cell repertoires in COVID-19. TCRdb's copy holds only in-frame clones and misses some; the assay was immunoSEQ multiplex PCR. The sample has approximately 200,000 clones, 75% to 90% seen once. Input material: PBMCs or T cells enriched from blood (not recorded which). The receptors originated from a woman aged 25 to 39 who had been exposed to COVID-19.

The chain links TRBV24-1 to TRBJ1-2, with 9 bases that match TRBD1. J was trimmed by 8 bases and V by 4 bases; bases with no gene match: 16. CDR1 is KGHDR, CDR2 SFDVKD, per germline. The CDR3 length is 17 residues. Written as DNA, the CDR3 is TGTGCCACCAGTGACCCCGGTCCGGGACAGGGTCTAAACGGCTACACCTTC. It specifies CATSDPGPGQGLNGYTF.

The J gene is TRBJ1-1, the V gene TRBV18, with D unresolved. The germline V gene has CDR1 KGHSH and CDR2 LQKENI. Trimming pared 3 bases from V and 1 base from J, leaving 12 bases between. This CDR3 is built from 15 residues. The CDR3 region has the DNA TGTGCCAGCTCACCGGCGAGGGCTGAGAACACTGAAGCTTTCTTT. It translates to CASSPARAENTEAFF.

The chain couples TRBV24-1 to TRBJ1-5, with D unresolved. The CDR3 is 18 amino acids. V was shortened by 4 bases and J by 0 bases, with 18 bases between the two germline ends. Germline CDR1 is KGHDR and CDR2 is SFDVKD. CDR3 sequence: CATSEPPRGGSSNQPQHF. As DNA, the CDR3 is TGTGCCACCAGTGAACCCCCCCGAGGAGGGTCTAGCAATCAGCCCCAGCATTTT.

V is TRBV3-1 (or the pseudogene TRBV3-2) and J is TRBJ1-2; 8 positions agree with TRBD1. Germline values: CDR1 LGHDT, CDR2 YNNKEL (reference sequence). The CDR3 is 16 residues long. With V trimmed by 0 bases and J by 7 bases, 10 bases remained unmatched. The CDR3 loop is CASSQESVRGHVGYTF. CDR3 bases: TGTGCCAGCAGCCAAGAATCGGTCAGGGGGCATGTTGGCTACACCTTC.

CDR3 DNA sequence: TGTGCCAGCAGTTCCCGGGACAGCAATAACTATGGCTACACCTTC. Residues: CASSSRDSNNYGYTF. The genes are TRBV6-5 and TRBJ1-2; 7 bases are shared with TRBD1. V shed 4 bases and J 1 base; nucleotides not matched to a gene: 6. This CDR3 has 15 residues. Germline assignment: CDR1 MNHEY and CDR2 SVGAGI.

This CDR3 is CASRPDRVRWGYTF. For the CDR3, the DNA is TGTGCCAGCAGGCCAGACAGGGTCCGGTGGGGCTACACCTTC. The V and J genes are TRBV6-5 and TRBJ1-2; TRBD1 matches 7 bases. Trimming at V came to 6 bases and at J to 8 bases, leaving 12 bases not matched to a gene. This CDR3 contains 14 residues. CDR1 MNHEY and CDR2 SVGAGI come from the germline V gene.

The CDR3 reads CASSYGTGVGNEQFF. Here the CDR3 DNA reads TGTGCCAGCAGCTACGGGACAGGGGTTGGAAATGAGCAGTTCTTC. The chain joins TRBV5-4 to TRBJ2-1; 10 positions agree with TRBD1. V dropped 3 bases and J dropped 7; count of bases not matched to a gene: 7. Germline V gene lookup returns CDR1 SGHNT and CDR2 YYREEE (reference sequence). CDR3 size: 15 residues. The full variable domain, in which reference TRBV5-4 and TRBJ2-1 provide the parts outside the CDR3, is ETGVTQSPTHLIKTRGQQVTLRCSSQSGHNTVSWYQQALGQGPQFIFQYYREEENGRGNFPPRFSGLQFPNYSSELNVNALELDDSALYLCASSYGTGVGNEQFFGPGTRLTVL.

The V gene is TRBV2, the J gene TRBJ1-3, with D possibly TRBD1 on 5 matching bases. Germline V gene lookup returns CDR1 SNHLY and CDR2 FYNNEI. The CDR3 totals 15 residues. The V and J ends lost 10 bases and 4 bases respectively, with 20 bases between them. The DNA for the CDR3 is TGTGCCATAGACCTCCGGGACTCTCAGGGAAACACCATATATTTT. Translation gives CAIDLRDSQGNTIYF.